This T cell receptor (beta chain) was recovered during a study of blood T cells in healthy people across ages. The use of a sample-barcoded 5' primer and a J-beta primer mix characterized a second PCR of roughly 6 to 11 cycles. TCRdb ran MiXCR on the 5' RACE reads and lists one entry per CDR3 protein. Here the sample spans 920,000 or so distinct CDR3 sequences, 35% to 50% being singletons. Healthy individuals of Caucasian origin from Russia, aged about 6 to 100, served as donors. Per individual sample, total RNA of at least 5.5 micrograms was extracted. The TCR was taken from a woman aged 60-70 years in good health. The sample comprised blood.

Here the CDR3 reads CATSRNEQFF. The CDR3 bases are TGTGCCACCAGCAGGAATGAGCAGTTCTTC. The chain is built from TRBV15 and TRBJ2-1; unclear D gene. Trimming took 3 bases from V and 7 from J, leaving 1 base between them. This CDR3 region has 10 residues. Per the germline V gene, CDR1 is LNHNV and CDR2 is YYDKDF (reference sequence).